The clone carrying this TCR beta chain was counted ten times or more. Its antigen is not identified. The sample belongs to a study of T cells after yellow fever vaccination. For the study at large: SMART-Seq v4 Ultra Low Input prepared the low-cell-number fractions. Study-level findings and limits: Only a minor proportion of clonotypes was detected across both CD4 and CD8 compartments.

Universal primer sites and UMIs were introduced during 5'RACE template-switching synthesis of TCR cDNA. A single record per CDR3 protein comes from TCRdb applying MiXCR to the 5' RACE reads. Of about 240,000 distinct CDR3 sequences listed, more than 3.5% are singletons. Trimming stripped 3 bases from V and 8 bases from J, with 14 bases between. The CDR3 is 14 residues long. Germline values: CDR1 MRHNA, CDR2 SNTAGT. Source: PBMCs, taken 15 days after the yellow fever booster vaccination. This receptor was obtained from a man between 18 and 29 years old who received the YFV17D yellow fever vaccine. The V call is TRBV6-4, the J call TRBJ2-1; TRBD1 might be the D (6 bases). CDR3 protein: CASSDLGGSHEQFF. CDR3 sequence (DNA): TGTGCCAGCAGTGATTTAGGGGGTTCCCATGAGCAGTTCTTC.